This T cell receptor beta chain derives from a study of OX40 agonist ivuxolimab in advanced cancers. Study as a whole: Dose-escalation patients had hepatocellular carcinoma, melanoma, renal cell or head and neck cancer. Treatment received earlier with anti-PD-1, anti-PD-L1 or anti-CTLA-4 agents was allowed, and 40% had some. Study outcomes and limitations: Also showing low normalized T-cell clonal expansion were some of the nonresponders. What antigens the expanded peripheral T cells recognized was never established.

CDR3 length: 13 amino acids. V lost 5 bases to trimming and J lost 7 bases, with 15 bases between them. Germline V gene lookup returns CDR1 SGHVS and CDR2 FNYEAQ. Measured with immunoSEQ multiplex PCR; TCRdb has only the in-frame clones, and not every one. This table has some 140,000 clones, roughly 91% appearing once. Remarks on this clone: What it binds is not known.

The chain recombines TRBV7-6 with TRBJ2-7; D remains unclear. This specimen consisted of CD4+ or CD8+ T cells sorted from blood, obtained in a trial of the OX40 agonist ivuxolimab. The source is an adult with an advanced solid tumor such as melanoma, head and neck, liver or kidney cancer. CDR3 sequence (DNA): TGTGCCAGCAGCCTCCTCGATTCACCGGAGCAGTACTTC. This sequence encodes CASSLLDSPEQYF.